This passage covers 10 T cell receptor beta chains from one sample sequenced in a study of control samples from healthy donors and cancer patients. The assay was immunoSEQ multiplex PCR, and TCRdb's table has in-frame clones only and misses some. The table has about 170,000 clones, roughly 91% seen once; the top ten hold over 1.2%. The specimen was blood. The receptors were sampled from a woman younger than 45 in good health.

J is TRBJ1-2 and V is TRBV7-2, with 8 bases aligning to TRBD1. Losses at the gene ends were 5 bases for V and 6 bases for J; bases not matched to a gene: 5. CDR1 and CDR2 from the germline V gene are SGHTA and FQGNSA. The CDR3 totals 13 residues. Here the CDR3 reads CASSRTGWDGYTF. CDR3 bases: TGTGCCAGCAGCAGGACAGGGTGGGATGGCTACACCTTC. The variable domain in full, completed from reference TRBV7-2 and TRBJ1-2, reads GAGVSQSPSNKVTEKGKDVELRCDPISGHTALYWYRQSLGQGLEFLIYFQGNSAPDKSGLPSDRFSAERTGGSVSTLTIQRTQQEDSAVYLCASSRTGWDGYTFGSGTRLTVV.

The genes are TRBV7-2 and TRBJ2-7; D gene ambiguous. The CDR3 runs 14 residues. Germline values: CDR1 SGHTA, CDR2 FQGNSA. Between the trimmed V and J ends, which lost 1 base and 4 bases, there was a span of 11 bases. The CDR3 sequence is CASSLGQEIYEQYF. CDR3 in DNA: TGTGCCAGCAGCTTAGGTCAGGAAATTTACGAGCAGTACTTC.

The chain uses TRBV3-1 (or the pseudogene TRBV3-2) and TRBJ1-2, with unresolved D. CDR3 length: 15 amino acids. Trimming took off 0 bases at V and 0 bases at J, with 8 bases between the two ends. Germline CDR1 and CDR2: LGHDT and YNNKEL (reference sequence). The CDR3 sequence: CASSQEERANYGYTF. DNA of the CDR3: TGTGCCAGCAGCCAAGAGGAAAGGGCTAACTATGGCTACACCTTC.

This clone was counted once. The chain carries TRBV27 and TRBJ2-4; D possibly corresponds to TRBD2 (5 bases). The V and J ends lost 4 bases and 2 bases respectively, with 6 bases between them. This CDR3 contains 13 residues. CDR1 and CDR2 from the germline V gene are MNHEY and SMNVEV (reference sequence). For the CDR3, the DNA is TGTGCCAGCAGTTCCGGGACCAAAAACATTCAGTACTTC. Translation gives CASSSGTKNIQYF.

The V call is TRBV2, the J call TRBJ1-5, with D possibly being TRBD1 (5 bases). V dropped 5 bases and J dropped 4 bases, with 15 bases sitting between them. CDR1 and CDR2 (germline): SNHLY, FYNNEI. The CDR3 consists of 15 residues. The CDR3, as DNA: TGTGCCAGCAGTACGGGGGGTTCTGGGAATCAGCCCCAGCATTTT. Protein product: CASSTGGSGNQPQHF.

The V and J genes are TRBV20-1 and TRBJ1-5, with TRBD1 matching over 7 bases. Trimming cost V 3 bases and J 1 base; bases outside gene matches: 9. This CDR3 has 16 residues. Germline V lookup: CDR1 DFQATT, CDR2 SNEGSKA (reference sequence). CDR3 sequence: CSASPQQGHSNQPQHF. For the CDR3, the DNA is TGCAGTGCTAGTCCTCAACAGGGGCACAGCAATCAGCCCCAGCATTTT.

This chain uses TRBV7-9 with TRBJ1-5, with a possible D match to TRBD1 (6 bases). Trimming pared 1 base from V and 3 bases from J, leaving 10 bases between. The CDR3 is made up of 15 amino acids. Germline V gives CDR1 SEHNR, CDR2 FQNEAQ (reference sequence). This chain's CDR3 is CASSLGAGDNQPQHF. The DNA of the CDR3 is TGTGCCAGCAGCTTAGGGGCAGGGGACAATCAGCCCCAGCATTTT.

The CDR3 DNA follows: TGTGCCAGCAGCGCTTCTGGAAACACCATATATTTT. Residues: CASSASGNTIYF. The chain employs TRBV9 and TRBJ1-3, with D unresolved. CDR1 and CDR2 from the germline V gene are SGDLS and YYNGEE. CDR3 size: 12 residues. V lost 3 bases and J lost 1, with 2 bases in between.

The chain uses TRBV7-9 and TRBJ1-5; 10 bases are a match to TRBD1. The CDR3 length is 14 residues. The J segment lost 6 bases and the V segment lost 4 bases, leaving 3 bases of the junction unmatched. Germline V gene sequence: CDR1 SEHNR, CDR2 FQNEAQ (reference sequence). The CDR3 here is CASSSGQGGQPQHF. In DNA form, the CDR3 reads TGTGCCAGCAGCTCCGGACAGGGGGGTCAGCCCCAGCATTTT.

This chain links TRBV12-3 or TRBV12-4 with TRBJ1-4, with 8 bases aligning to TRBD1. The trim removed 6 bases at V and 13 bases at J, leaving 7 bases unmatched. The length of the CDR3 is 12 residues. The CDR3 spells CASSQYRGGLFF. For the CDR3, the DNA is TGTGCCAGCAGCCAATACAGGGGGGGACTGTTTTTT.